The rows below give T cell receptor beta chains drawn from one sample of a study of radiotherapy plus CTLA-4 blockade in lung cancer. Clones were read by immunoSEQ multiplex PCR, and TCRdb kept only the in-frame ones, dropping some. The sample holds roughly 90,000 clones, roughly 80% seen once. Sequenced here: peripheral blood, sampled from a patient treated with radiotherapy plus ipilimumab. These TCRs come from a human donor with non-small cell lung cancer that progressed on radiotherapy plus ipilimumab. CDR3s include the opening cysteine and the closing phenylalanine or tryptophan. The size of a clone is reported for some rows only, either as once, few or many, or as a class for expanded clones.

TRBV5-6,TRBJ2-3,.,CASSGLGSGSTDTQYF
TRBV5-1,.,once,CASRSTDVRYEQYF
TRBV6-6,TRBJ1-2,few,CASRGGDYGYTF
TRBV7-2,TRBJ1-4,.,CASSLESGKGEKLFF
TRBV10-2,TRBJ2-3,few,CASGDGLAHRTDTQYF
TRBV7-3,TRBJ2-2,.,CASSSPPGELFF
TRBV5-1,TRBJ2-7,.,CASSRTSGSEWEQYF
TRBV28,TRBJ2-1,.,CASRQGSYNEQFF
TRBV28,TRBJ1-2,few,CASSETGGNYGYTF
TRBV28,TRBJ1-5,once,CASSPSTGLVVQPQHF
TRBV27,TRBJ1-1,.,CASSLYKVNTEAFF
TRBV5-1,TRBJ2-7,.,CASSETGWEQYF
TRBV2,TRBJ2-2,.,CASSVFGAGSLATGELFF
TRBV6-5,TRBJ1-2,.,CASMRGRDYGYTF
TRBV30,TRBJ2-2,.,CAWSRTGLSGELFF
TRBV5-6,TRBJ2-1,.,CASSLGLYNEQFF
TRBV6-5,TRBJ2-2,.,CASRGLAGDTGELFF
TRBV5-1,TRBJ1-2,.,CASSLGQGGYGYTF
TRBV6-1,TRBJ2-7,.,CASSTVGDRRNEQYF
TRBV27,TRBJ1-1,.,CASSTTGLINVEAFF
TRBV7-2,TRBJ1-3,.,CASSSNRGPGNTIYF
TRBV10-3,TRBJ2-3,.,CAILPSGSTDTQYF
TRBV19,TRBJ2-3,.,CASEAGGTDTQYF
TRBV4-1,TRBJ2-7,.,CASSQGGGEQYF
TRBV4-1,TRBJ2-3,.,CASSSGSMYMDADTQYF
TRBV5-1,TRBJ1-4,.,CASSLEGYQEKLFF
TRBV4-1,TRBJ2-5,.,CASSQGLTQYF
TRBV7-9,TRBJ2-1,few,CASSLDRGSDEQFF
TRBV5-6,TRBJ1-1,.,CASTPTGTLQRETEAFF
TRBV10-3,TRBJ1-1,.,CAIKGSEANTEAFF
TRBV7-3,TRBJ1-1,.,CASSLLPDTEAFF
TRBV9,TRBJ2-1,.,CASSGSAGGIGNEQFF
TRBV7-3,TRBJ2-2,.,CASSPWTDTGELFF
TRBV4-1,TRBJ2-7,.,CASSLRDSSLDEQYF
TRBV6-5,TRBJ2-5,.,CASGSDEETQYF
TRBV5-6,TRBJ2-7,.,CASNPGDSSYEQYF
TRBV19,TRBJ1-2,.,CASSIDDSAYYGYTF
TRBV6-6,TRBJ2-3,.,CASNGQGGTDTQYF
TRBV5-6,TRBJ2-5,.,CASSPKPSGTGQETQYF
TRBV11-2,TRBJ2-3,.,CASSPGLIGTDTQYF
TRBV6-1,TRBJ2-7,.,CASSDRGSRSYEQYF
TRBV4-1,TRBJ1-5,.,CASSQEEGQRQPQHF
TRBV4-1,TRBJ2-1,.,CASSPMGQGVGNEQFF
TRBV9,TRBJ2-1,.,CASSVLAGGGNEQFF
TRBV19,TRBJ1-4,few,CASQPSSSPNEKLFF
TRBV5-1,TRBJ1-2,.,CASPSLSVRKIYGYTF
TRBV28,TRBJ2-4,.,CASSLGLATVTKNIQYF
TRBV6-6,TRBJ1-5,.,CASSSTRGRGQPQHF